This record looks at one T cell receptor beta chain sequence and its context. What it recognizes is unknown. TCRdb's copy holds only in-frame clones and misses some; the assay was immunoSEQ multiplex PCR. Found here are about 1 million clones, about 80% of them singletons; the top ten hold approximately 1.3%. This sample was taken from a study of shared clonotypes between healthy human individuals. The ends were cut back, 1 base at V and 4 bases at J, with 8 bases in the middle. The CDR3 has 14 amino acids. Germline V gene sequence: CDR1 LNHDA, CDR2 SQIVND (reference sequence). Study-level results: Sample collection involved blood only; tissue repertoires are likely different. The four-donor shared clonotypes exceeded non-shared clonotypes in generation probability, with non-shared ones scoring lower. Represented diversity, genetic and exposure-history alike, was limited by few donors.

Input material: memory CD4+ T cells sorted from blood. Subset here: CD45RA-negative fraction. This clonotype originated in a man younger than 30 in good health. The chain joins TRBV19 to TRBJ1-3; unclear D gene. In DNA form, the CDR3 reads TGTGCCAGTAGTATAGCAACACCAGGAAACACCATATATTTT. As protein: CASSIATPGNTIYF.